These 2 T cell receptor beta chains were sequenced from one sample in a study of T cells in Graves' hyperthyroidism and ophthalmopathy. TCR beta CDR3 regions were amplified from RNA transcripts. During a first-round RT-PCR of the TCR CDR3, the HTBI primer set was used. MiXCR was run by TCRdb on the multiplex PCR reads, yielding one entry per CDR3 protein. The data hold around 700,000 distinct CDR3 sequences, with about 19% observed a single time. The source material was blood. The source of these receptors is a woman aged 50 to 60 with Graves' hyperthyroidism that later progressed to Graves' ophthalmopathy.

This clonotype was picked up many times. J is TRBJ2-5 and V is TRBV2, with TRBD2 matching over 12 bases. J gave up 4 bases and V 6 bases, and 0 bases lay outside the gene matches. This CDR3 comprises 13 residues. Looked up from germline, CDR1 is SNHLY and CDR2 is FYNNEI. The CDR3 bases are TGTGCCAGCAGGGGACTAGCGGGAGAGACCCAGTACTTC. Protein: CASRGLAGETQYF.

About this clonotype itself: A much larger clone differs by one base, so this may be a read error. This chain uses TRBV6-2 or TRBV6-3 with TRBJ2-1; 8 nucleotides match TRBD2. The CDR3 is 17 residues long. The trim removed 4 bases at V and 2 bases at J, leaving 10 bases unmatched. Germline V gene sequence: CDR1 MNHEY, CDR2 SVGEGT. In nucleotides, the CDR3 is TGTGCCAGCAGTTCCCTATATACGGGGGGGCCCTACAATGAGCAGTTCTTC. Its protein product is CASSSLYTGGPYNEQFF.